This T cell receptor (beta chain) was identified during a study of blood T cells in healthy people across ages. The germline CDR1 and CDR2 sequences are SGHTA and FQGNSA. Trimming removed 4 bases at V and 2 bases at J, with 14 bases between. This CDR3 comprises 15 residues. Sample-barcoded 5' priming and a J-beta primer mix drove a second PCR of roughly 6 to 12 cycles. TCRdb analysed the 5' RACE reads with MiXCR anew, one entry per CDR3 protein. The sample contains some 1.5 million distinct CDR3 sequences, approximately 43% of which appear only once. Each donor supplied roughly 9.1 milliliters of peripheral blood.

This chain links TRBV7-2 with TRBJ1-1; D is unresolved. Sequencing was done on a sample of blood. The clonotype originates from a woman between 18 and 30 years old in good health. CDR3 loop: CASSSTSNGNTEAFF. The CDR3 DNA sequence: TGTGCCAGCAGCTCCACTTCCAACGGTAACACTGAAGCTTTCTTT.